The 27 T cell receptor beta chains given below trace back to one sample, sequenced in a study of blood T cell repertoires in COVID-19 (dated by TCRdb to 2020 to 2021). The library was generated by the immunoSEQ multiplex PCR assay. This is the immuneACCESS table as TCRdb keeps it, with only in-frame sequences that have V and J called. A part of the clones is gone; compared with another copy, unresolved V genes explain less than half, and the rest is unexplained. For this sample the table gives more than 250,000 clones, of which 88% were detected only once. Approximately 1.6% of the sample comes from the top ten. Sequencing was done on a sample of peripheral blood. These receptors originate from a woman aged 30 to 39 with COVID-19, enrolled during active disease.

The V gene is TRBV19, the J gene TRBJ1-1; 8 bases fit TRBD1. The CDR3 totals 12 residues. The V and J ends lost 9 bases and 4 bases, in that order; junction bases with no gene match: 4. The germline gives CDR1 LNHDA, CDR2 SQIVND (reference sequence). CDR3 nucleotide sequence: TGTGCCAGCACGGACAGGGTCACTGAAGCTTTCTTT. It translates to CASTDRVTEAFF.

The gene calls are TRBV3-1 (or the pseudogene TRBV3-2) and TRBJ1-1, with 8 bases that match TRBD1. CDR1 and CDR2 (germline): LGHDT, YNNKEL (reference sequence). This CDR3 has 15 residues. V was pared by 1 base and J by 6 bases, with 7 bases of the junction left unmatched. The CDR3 reads CASSQGTGFGAEAFF. Written as DNA, the CDR3 is TGTGCCAGCAGCCAAGGGACAGGGTTCGGCGCTGAAGCTTTCTTT.

In this sample, this clone turned up once. The chain combines TRBV28 with TRBJ2-1; 10 nucleotides match TRBD2. Germline V gene data show CDR1 as MDHEN and CDR2 as SYDVKM. CDR3 size: 17 residues. V lost 6 bases, J lost 4 bases, and 12 bases stayed unmatched. The CDR3 DNA reads TGTGCCAGCAGGAGTAGCGGGGGGCGAGACCTTTACAATGAGCAGTTCTTC. Its translation: CASRSSGGRDLYNEQFF.

This clone was seen a single time. The V call is TRBV27, the J call TRBJ1-2; the match to TRBD1 covers 7 bases. After removal of 7 bases from V and 7 bases from J, the junction contained 9 bases not matched to a gene. There are 13 residues in the CDR3. CDR1 and CDR2 from the germline V gene are MNHEY and SMNVEV (reference sequence). CDR3 nucleotides: TGTGCCAGCAAGGGGGCTTCAGGTGGTGGCTACACCTTC. Translation: CASKGASGGGYTF.

CDR3 coding DNA: TGTGCCTGGAGTAACGGCGGCTTTGGTCCCCAGTACTTC. Translation: CAWSNGGFGPQYF. The chain employs TRBV30 and TRBJ2-5; D unresolved. CDR3 length: 13 amino acids. The germline V gene has CDR1 GTSNPN and CDR2 SVGIG (reference sequence). With 2 bases removed from V and 9 bases from J, the gap between germline ends came to 16 bases.

This chain joins TRBV28 and TRBJ2-3, with a weak D call TRBD1 (6 bases). Trimming shortened V by 1 base and J by 1 base, and 15 bases separated the two germline ends. There are 17 residues in the CDR3. CDR1 MDHEN and CDR2 SYDVKM come from the germline V gene. Written as DNA, the CDR3 is TGTGCCAGCAGTTTATTATCGGGACACACCCGCACAGATACGCAGTATTTT. Protein product: CASSLLSGHTRTDTQYF.

This chain uses TRBV28 with TRBJ2-6; D not resolved. The CDR3 sequence is 14 residues long. Germline lookup yields CDR1 MDHEN and CDR2 SYDVKM. V was clipped by 3 bases and J by 2 bases, with 5 bases between them. This CDR3 is CASSFVAGANVLTF. The CDR3 DNA follows: TGTGCCAGCAGTTTTGTCGCTGGGGCCAACGTCCTGACTTTC.

The chain recombines TRBV15 with TRBJ1-5; the match to TRBD1 covers 10 bases. Germline V gene lookup returns CDR1 LNHNV and CDR2 YYDKDF (reference sequence). The CDR3 consists of 18 residues. V lost 3 bases to trimming and J lost 8 bases; unmatched junction nucleotides: 16. CDR3 residues: CATSSNPRDRGEWKPQHF. The CDR3 DNA follows: TGTGCCACCAGCAGTAATCCTCGGGACAGGGGAGAATGGAAGCCCCAGCATTTT.

The chain has TRBV7-6 and TRBJ2-3; TRBD2 matches at 9 bases. The germline gives CDR1 SGHVS, CDR2 FNYEAQ. This CDR3 has 18 residues. V dropped 5 bases and J dropped 5; count of bases not matched to a gene: 17. The CDR3 sequence: CASSPVPASRGGQDTQYF. CDR3 DNA: TGTGCCAGCAGCCCAGTGCCCGCTTCGCGGGGGGGCCAAGATACGCAGTATTTT. Looking up the rest from reference TRBV7-6 and TRBJ2-3 gives the full variable domain: GAGVSQSPRYKVTKRGQDVALRCDPISGHVSLYWYRQALGQGPEFLTYFNYEAQQDKSGLPNDRFSAERPEGSISTLTIQRTEQRDSAMYRCASSPVPASRGGQDTQYFGPGTRLTVL.

The chain is built from TRBV2 and TRBJ1-5, with TRBD1 matching 7 bases. The CDR3 has 15 residues. The V gene end was trimmed by 5 bases and the J gene end by 0 bases; junction bases not matched to a gene: 4. Germline values: CDR1 SNHLY, CDR2 FYNNEI. CDR3 coding DNA: TGTGCCAGCAGTTACGACAGGGATAGCAATCAGCCCCAGCATTTT. Amino acid sequence: CASSYDRDSNQPQHF. The whole variable domain, filled in from reference TRBV2 and TRBJ1-5, reads EPEVTQTPSHQVTQMGQEVILRCVPISNHLYFYWYRQILGQKVEFLVSFYNNEISEKSEIFDDQFSVERPDGSNFTLKIRSTKLEDSAMYFCASSYDRDSNQPQHFGDGTRLSIL.

The V and J genes are TRBV19 and TRBJ1-2; D gene uncertain. The ends were cut back, 10 bases at V and 4 bases at J, with 16 bases in the middle. From germline, CDR1 is LNHDA and CDR2 SQIVND (reference sequence). This CDR3 has 13 residues. CDR3 DNA: TGTGCCACACGGAAAGAGGGTACCTATGGCTACACCTTC. It encodes CATRKEGTYGYTF.

This clone occurred a few times. The gene calls are TRBV29-1 and TRBJ1-1, with 11 bases lining up with TRBD1. The CDR3 totals 14 residues. Germline CDR1 SQVTM, CDR2 ANQGSEA. Trimming cost V 6 bases and J 4 bases; bases outside gene matches: 7. CDR3 sequence (DNA): TGCAGCGTGGGGGACAGGGGGGTGAGCACTGAAGCTTTCTTT. This gives the protein CSVGDRGVSTEAFF. The entire variable domain, with the rest obtained from reference TRBV29-1 and TRBJ1-1, is as follows: SAVISQKPSRDICQRGTSLTIQCQVDSQVTMMFWYRQQPGQSLTLIATANQGSEATYESGFVIDKFPISRPNLTFSTLTVSNMSPEDSSIYLCSVGDRGVSTEAFFGQGTRLTVV.

This chain joins TRBV11-2 and TRBJ2-1, with unresolved D. The CDR3 sequence is 12 residues long. Germline CDR1 reads SGHAT; CDR2 reads FQNNGV. Trimming removed 1 base at V and 10 bases at J, with 8 bases between. The CDR3: CASSLGALEQFF. DNA for the CDR3: TGTGCCAGCAGCTTAGGGGCATTGGAGCAGTTCTTC.

The V call is TRBV6-5, the J call TRBJ2-7; 7 bases align to TRBD1. With 7 bases clipped from V and 7 bases from J, the junction kept 10 bases outside the gene matches. There are 13 residues in the CDR3. In germline, CDR1 is MNHEY, CDR2 SVGAGI. CDR3 in amino acids: CASKKTGSKEQYV. CDR3 DNA sequence: TGTGCCAGCAAGAAGACAGGGTCGAAAGAGCAGTACGTC.

The rearrangement links TRBV19 to TRBJ2-1; possible D gene TRBD1, 5 bases. The germline V gene has CDR1 LNHDA and CDR2 SQIVND (reference sequence). The CDR3 sequence is 17 residues long. Deletions cut 3 bases from V and 0 bases from J, with 15 bases between. CDR3 loop: CASSMKDTISSYNEQFF. DNA for the CDR3: TGTGCCAGTAGTATGAAGGACACCATCAGCTCCTACAATGAGCAGTTCTTC.

As regards this clone: Distinct nucleotide sequences in the sample also encode this CDR3. V and J are TRBV18 and TRBJ1-1, with 8 bases lining up with TRBD1. Germline V gene sequence: CDR1 KGHSH, CDR2 LQKENI. The ends lost 2 bases at V and 4 bases at J; junction bases unmatched: 3. CDR3 length: 14 amino acids. The CDR3 loop is CASSPSTGATEAFF. The CDR3 DNA reads as TGTGCCAGCTCACCATCGACAGGGGCCACTGAAGCTTTCTTT.

The chain uses TRBV6-1 and TRBJ1-5; D is unclear. The ends were cut back, 2 bases at V and 2 bases at J, with 10 bases in the middle. Germline V gives CDR1 MNHNS, CDR2 SASEGT. The length of the CDR3 is 15 residues. For the CDR3, the DNA is TGTGCCAGCAGTGAACACTGGTTAGGCAATCAGCCCCAGCATTTT. Translating gives CASSEHWLGNQPQHF.

This sequence joins TRBV7-2 and TRBJ1-1, with D perhaps TRBD1 (5 bases). There are 14 residues in the CDR3. V was shortened by 2 bases and J by 4 bases, with 11 bases between the two germline ends. Germline CDR1 SGHTA, CDR2 FQGNSA. CDR3 residues: CASSLSAGGTEAFF. The DNA for the CDR3 is TGTGCCAGCAGCTTAAGCGCCGGGGGCACTGAAGCTTTCTTT. The complete variable domain, with remaining parts taken from reference TRBV7-2 and TRBJ1-1, reads GAGVSQSPSNKVTEKGKDVELRCDPISGHTALYWYRQSLGQGLEFLIYFQGNSAPDKSGLPSDRFSAERTGGSVSTLTIQRTQQEDSAVYLCASSLSAGGTEAFFGQGTRLTVV.

V gene TRBV9 combines with J gene TRBJ1-3; 7 bases agree with TRBD1. The germline gives CDR1 SGDLS, CDR2 YYNGEE. J lost 4 bases, V lost 1 base, and 2 bases had no gene match. The CDR3 covers 14 residues. The CDR3 is CASSVQDRGNTIYF. The CDR3, as DNA: TGTGCCAGCAGCGTACAGGACAGGGGAAACACCATATATTTT. The full variable domain, in which reference TRBV9 and TRBJ1-3 provide the parts outside the CDR3, is DSGVTQTPKHLITATGQRVTLRCSPRSGDLSVYWYQQSLDQGLQFLIQYYNGEERAKGNILERFSAQQFPDLHSELNLSSLELGDSALYFCASSVQDRGNTIYFGEGSWLTVV.

Written as DNA, the CDR3 is TGTGCCAGCAGCGCGGGACTAGCGGATTACTACAATGAGCAGTTCTTC. It codes for CASSAGLADYYNEQFF. The V and J genes are TRBV5-4 and TRBJ2-1; 11 nucleotides align to TRBD2. Germline V gene data show CDR1 as SGHNT and CDR2 as YYREEE (reference sequence). J was trimmed by 3 bases and V by 4 bases; bases with no gene match: 6. The CDR3 is 16 residues long.

The chain joins TRBV11-3 to TRBJ2-4; TRBD1 is a possible D gene (5 bases). With 4 bases removed from V and 6 bases from J, the gap between germline ends came to 10 bases. Germline loops: CDR1 SGHNT, CDR2 YENEEA. The CDR3 is 13 amino acids. CDR3 region: CASSSKDRNIQYF. In nucleotides, the CDR3 is TGTGCCAGCAGCTCAAAAGACAGAAACATTCAGTACTTC.

The chain uses TRBV12-3 or TRBV12-4 and TRBJ1-2; a weak D match, TRBD1 (6 bases). The CDR3 totals 12 residues. V shed 6 bases and J shed 6 bases, with 11 bases lying between them. The CDR3 here is CASSRGPDGYTF. Written as DNA, the CDR3 is TGTGCCAGCAGCAGGGGCCCGGATGGCTACACCTTC.

CDR3 amino acids: CATSDSRDINYGYTF. CDR3 bases: TGTGCCACCAGTGATTCCCGGGACATTAACTATGGCTACACCTTC. The chain carries TRBV24-1 and TRBJ1-2; a weak D match, TRBD1 (6 bases). There are 15 residues in the CDR3. V was pared by 2 bases and J by 1 base, with 10 bases between. Germline loops: CDR1 KGHDR, CDR2 SFDVKD.

This chain joins TRBV10-2 and TRBJ1-1, with D perhaps TRBD1 (6 bases). Germline assignment: CDR1 WSHSY and CDR2 SAAADI. The CDR3 is 14 amino acids. Trimming left V 1 base short and J 2 bases short, with 8 bases between. This CDR3 is CASSELQGNTEAFF. The DNA for the CDR3 is TGCGCCAGCAGTGAGTTACAGGGTAACACTGAAGCTTTCTTT.

The chain recombines TRBV7-2 with TRBJ2-5; 7 bases match TRBD2. The CDR3 has 18 residues. Germline V gene sequence: CDR1 SGHTA, CDR2 FQGNSA. Germline trimming cut 1 base from V and 2 bases from J; bases unmatched to any gene: 13. CDR3 protein: CASSLVGTTPRGQETQYF. DNA of the CDR3: TGTGCCAGCAGCTTAGTGGGGACTACTCCCCGGGGGCAAGAGACCCAGTACTTC.

About this clone: Germline is not matched at one junction end, which may reflect a read error. The sample holds other DNA sequences that translate to the same CDR3. The chain has TRBV19 and TRBJ2-1; 7 bases match TRBD2. CDR1 is LNHDA and CDR2 is SQIVND in the germline V gene (reference sequence). CDR3 length equals 11 residues. This chain's CDR3 is CASSNLADMFF. The CDR3 DNA reads as TGTGCCAGCAGTAACCTAGCGGACATGTTCTTC.

This rearrangement joins TRBV7-6 to TRBJ2-5; 10 bases line up with TRBD2. CDR3 size: 15 residues. In germline, CDR1 is SGHVS, CDR2 FNYEAQ. After removal of 1 base from V and 5 bases from J, the junction contained 4 bases not matched to a gene. The CDR3 nucleotides read TGTGCCAGCAGCTTAGAGGGACTAGCGAGCGAGACCCAGTACTTC. It codes for CASSLEGLASETQYF.